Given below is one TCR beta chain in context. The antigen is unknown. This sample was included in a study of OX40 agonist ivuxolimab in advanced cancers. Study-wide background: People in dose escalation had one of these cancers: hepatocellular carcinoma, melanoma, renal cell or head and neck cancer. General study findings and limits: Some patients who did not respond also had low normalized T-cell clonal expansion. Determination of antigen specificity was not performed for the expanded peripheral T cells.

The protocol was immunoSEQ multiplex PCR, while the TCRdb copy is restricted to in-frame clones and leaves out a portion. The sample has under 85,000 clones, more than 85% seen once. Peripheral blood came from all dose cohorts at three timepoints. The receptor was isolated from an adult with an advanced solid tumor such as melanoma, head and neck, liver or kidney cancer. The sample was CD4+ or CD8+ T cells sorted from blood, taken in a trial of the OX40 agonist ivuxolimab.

CDR3: CASSRTSGSPDTQYF. DNA of the CDR3: TGTGCCAGCAGCCGGACTAGCGGGAGCCCAGATACGCAGTATTTT. The chain has TRBV5-4 and TRBJ2-3, with 13 bases aligning to TRBD2. J gave up 4 bases and V 4 bases, and 3 bases lay outside the gene matches. The CDR3 is 15 amino acids. The germline V gene encodes CDR1 SGHNT and CDR2 YYREEE (reference sequence).